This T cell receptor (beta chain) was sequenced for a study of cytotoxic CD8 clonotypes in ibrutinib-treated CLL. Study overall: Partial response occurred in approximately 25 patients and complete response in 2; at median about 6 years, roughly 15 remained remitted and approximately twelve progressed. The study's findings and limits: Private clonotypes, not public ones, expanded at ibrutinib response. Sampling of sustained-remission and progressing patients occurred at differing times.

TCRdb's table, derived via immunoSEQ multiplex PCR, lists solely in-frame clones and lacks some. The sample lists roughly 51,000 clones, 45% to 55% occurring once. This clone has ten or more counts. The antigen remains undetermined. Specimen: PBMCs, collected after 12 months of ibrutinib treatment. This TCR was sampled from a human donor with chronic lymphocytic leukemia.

Here the CDR3 reads CASKYATNEKLFF. CDR3 nucleotides: TGTGCCAGCAAATATGCAACTAATGAAAAACTGTTTTTT. The chain carries TRBV7-9 and TRBJ1-4; D is ambiguous. The CDR3 covers 13 residues. Trimming took 7 bases from V and 0 from J, leaving 6 bases between them. Germline V gene sequence: CDR1 SEHNR, CDR2 FQNEAQ (reference sequence).